The 13 T cell receptor beta chains in this list originate from one sample, sequenced in a study of T cell changes during pregnancy in multiple sclerosis. TCRdb's copy holds only in-frame clones and misses some; the assay was immunoSEQ multiplex PCR. The table has approximately 40,000 clones, about 91% seen once. The sample in question was CD8+ T cells from peripheral blood mononuclear cells, obtained in the third trimester of pregnancy. The source of these receptors is a female donor with multiple sclerosis, enrolled in a pregnancy study.

This chain uses TRBV7-9 with TRBJ2-5; D gene unclear. Trimming cost V 11 bases and J 0 bases, with 16 bases left between them. The CDR3 totals 14 residues. The V gene's germline CDR1 is SEHNR and CDR2 FQNEAQ (reference sequence). CDR3 sequence (DNA): TGTGCCTATGGGCCCTCGGCCTACCAAGAGACCCAGTACTTC. Translation: CAYGPSAYQETQYF.

The V call is TRBV11-3, the J call TRBJ2-1; the match to TRBD2 covers 7 bases. After removal of 3 bases from V and 10 bases from J, the junction contained 3 bases not matched to a gene. Germline CDR1 SGHNT, CDR2 YENEEA. This CDR3 comprises 12 residues. The CDR3 sequence: CASSLGGFEQFF. DNA of the CDR3: TGTGCCAGCAGCTTGGGAGGGTTCGAGCAGTTCTTC.

CDR3 DNA: TGTGCCAGCAGTTTATCGTACTCTCAAGAGACCCAGTACTTC. Protein: CASSLSYSQETQYF. This chain uses TRBV27 with TRBJ2-5; D call uncertain. This CDR3 is 14 amino acids long. The germline gives CDR1 MNHEY, CDR2 SMNVEV (reference sequence). V was clipped by 0 bases and J by 2 bases, with 7 bases between them.

The chain has TRBV27 and TRBJ2-7; TRBD1 matches 7 bases. CDR3 length: 14 amino acids. CDR1 is MNHEY, CDR2 SMNVEV, per germline (reference sequence). V was clipped by 6 bases and J by 2 bases; unmatched bases: 7. CDR3 protein: CASRDEGATYEQYF. The CDR3 region has the DNA TGTGCCAGCAGGGATGAGGGGGCGACCTACGAGCAGTACTTC.

This chain links TRBV5-4 with TRBJ1-2, with a weak D call TRBD1 (6 bases). The germline V gene encodes CDR1 SGHNT and CDR2 YYREEE (reference sequence). V lost 0 bases and J lost 3, with 9 bases in between. There are 14 residues in the CDR3. CDR3 residues: CASSLGDKHYGYTF. The CDR3 DNA reads TGTGCCAGCAGCTTGGGGGACAAACACTATGGCTACACCTTC.

The gene calls are TRBV7-9 and TRBJ1-3; unclear D gene. The V gene's germline CDR1 is SEHNR and CDR2 FQNEAQ (reference sequence). Trimming stripped 5 bases from V and 0 bases from J, with 17 bases between. The CDR3 sequence is 17 residues long. The CDR3 DNA sequence: TGTGCCAGCAGCACAAGGTCACAGCTAAACTCTGGAAACACCATATATTTT. Amino acid sequence: CASSTRSQLNSGNTIYF.

The rearrangement uses TRBV4-2 and TRBJ2-2; 8 nucleotides match TRBD2. CDR1 and CDR2 from the germline V gene are LGHNA and YNFKEQ. The CDR3 contains 15 residues. V was clipped by 0 bases and J by 5 bases; unmatched bases: 2. The CDR3 loop is CASSQEERETGELFF. CDR3 bases: TGTGCCAGCAGCCAAGAAGAGCGGGAGACCGGGGAGCTGTTTTTT.

The rearrangement joins TRBV5-6 to TRBJ1-5; 12 bases match TRBD1. CDR1 is SGHDT and CDR2 is YYEEEE in the germline V gene. This CDR3 is built from 15 residues. V gave up 2 bases and J gave up 8 bases; unmatched junction bases: 5. In nucleotides, the CDR3 is TGTGCCAGCAGCTTCGGGACAGGGGGCTGGAAGCCCCAGCATTTT. Translated: CASSFGTGGWKPQHF.

Written as DNA, the CDR3 is TGCGCCAGCAGCCAAGTCCCTCCCTTTTTCCCGGGGACTGAAGCTTTCTTT. As protein: CASSQVPPFFPGTEAFF. This chain links TRBV4-1 with TRBJ1-1; no reliable D call. The CDR3 covers 17 residues. V shed 1 base and J shed 5 bases, with 20 bases lying between them. From germline, CDR1 is MGHRA and CDR2 YSYEKL.

The chain is built from TRBV4-1 and TRBJ2-1; D not certain. The germline V gene encodes CDR1 MGHRA and CDR2 YSYEKL. V was clipped by 4 bases and J by 0 bases, with 25 bases between them. This CDR3 is 20 amino acids long. In DNA, the CDR3 is TGCGCCAGCAGCCCCCTTTCCAGCGCTAAACAAAGAGGCTCCTACAATGAGCAGTTCTTC. Translated: CASSPLSSAKQRGSYNEQFF.

This clone has just a few counts. The rearrangement joins TRBV19 to TRBJ1-1; D is ambiguous. V was pared by 7 bases and J by 6 bases, with 9 bases between. This CDR3 region has 11 residues. CDR1 and CDR2 from the germline V gene are LNHDA and SQIVND (reference sequence). Written as DNA, the CDR3 is TGTGCCAGTACGTCAGGTCCTGAAGCTTTCTTT. It codes for CASTSGPEAFF.

The chain uses TRBV21-1 and TRBJ2-3; TRBD2, as called in the table, went unchecked against the DNA. TRBV21-1 is a pseudogene. The CDR3 is 12 residues long. The CDR3 spells CASTRPSGTQYF. CDR3 in DNA: TGTGCCAGCACCCGACCCTCGGGTACGCAGTATTTT.

J is TRBJ1-1 and V is TRBV7-9; D gene uncertain. V was pared by 2 bases and J by 3 bases, with 13 bases between. The germline V gene encodes CDR1 SEHNR and CDR2 FQNEAQ (reference sequence). CDR3 length: 15 residues. The CDR3 DNA follows: TGTGCCAGCAGCTTACAAACCCTCTCAGACACTGAAGCTTTCTTT. It is translated as CASSLQTLSDTEAFF.